This TCR beta chain originates from a study of molecular identifiers for immune sequencing clone quantification. Study summary: Five portions were made in replicates from RNA of 20,000 or 100,000 naive CD8 cells, and four underwent sequencing.

The authors gated naive CD8 T cells as CD8+CD4-CCR7+CD45RA+ for sorting. Previously published methods and listed TCR primers were used for the bulk TCR libraries. MiXCR, applied by TCRdb to the PCR reads, yields one record per CDR3 protein. The sample records about 320,000 distinct CDR3 sequences, about 22% being singletons. This clonotype was recorded at least ten times. The germline CDR1 and CDR2 sequences are SQVTM and ANQGSEA. This CDR3 spans 13 amino acids. The sample comprised naive CD8+ T cells from blood, with Jurkat cell RNA spiked in. The subset is: FACS-sorted CD8+CD4-CCR7+CD45RA+ naive T cells. V gene TRBV29-1 combines with J gene TRBJ1-1, with unresolved D. The sequence was collected from a human donor in good health. Some libraries in this study had Jurkat cell RNA spiked in. In DNA, the CDR3 is TGCAGTGGGGTGGACGGCCTCAAATCTGAAGCTTTCTTT. Protein: CSGVDGLKSEAFF.